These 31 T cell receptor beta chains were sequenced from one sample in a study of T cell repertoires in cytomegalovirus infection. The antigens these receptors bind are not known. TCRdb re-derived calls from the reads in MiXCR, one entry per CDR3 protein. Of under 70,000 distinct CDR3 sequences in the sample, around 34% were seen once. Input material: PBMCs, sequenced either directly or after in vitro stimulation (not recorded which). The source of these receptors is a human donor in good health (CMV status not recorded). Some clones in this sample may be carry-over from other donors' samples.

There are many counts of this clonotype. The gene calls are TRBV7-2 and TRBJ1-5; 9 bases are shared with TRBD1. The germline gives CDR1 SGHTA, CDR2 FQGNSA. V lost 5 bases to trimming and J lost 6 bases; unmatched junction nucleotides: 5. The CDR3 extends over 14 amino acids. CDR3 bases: TGTGCCAGCAGCCCTTACAGGGGGCCTCAGCCCCAGCATTTT. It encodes CASSPYRGPQPQHF.

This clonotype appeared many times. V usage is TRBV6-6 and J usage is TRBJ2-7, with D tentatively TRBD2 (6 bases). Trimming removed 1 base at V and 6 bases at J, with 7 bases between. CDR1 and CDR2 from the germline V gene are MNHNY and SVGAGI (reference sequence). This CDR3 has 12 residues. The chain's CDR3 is CASSYWRGEQYF. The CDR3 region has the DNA TGTGCCAGCAGTTACTGGAGGGGCGAGCAGTACTTC.

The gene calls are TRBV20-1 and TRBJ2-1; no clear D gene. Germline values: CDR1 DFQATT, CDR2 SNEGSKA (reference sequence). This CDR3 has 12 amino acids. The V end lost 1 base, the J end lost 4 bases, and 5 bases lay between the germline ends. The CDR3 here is CSARGPYNEQFF. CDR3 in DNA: TGCAGTGCTAGAGGACCATACAATGAGCAGTTCTTC.

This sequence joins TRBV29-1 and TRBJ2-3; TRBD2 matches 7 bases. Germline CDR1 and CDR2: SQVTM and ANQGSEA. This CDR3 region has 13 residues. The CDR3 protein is CRTLAALTDTQYF. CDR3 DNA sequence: TGCAGGACCCTAGCGGCCCTCACAGATACGCAGTATTTT.

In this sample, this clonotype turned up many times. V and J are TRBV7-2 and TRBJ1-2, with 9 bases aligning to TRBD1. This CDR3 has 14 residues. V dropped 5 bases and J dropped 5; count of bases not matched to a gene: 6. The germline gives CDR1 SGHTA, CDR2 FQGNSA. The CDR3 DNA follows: TGTGCCAGCAGCCGGGACAGGGCGGGGTATGGCTACACCTTC. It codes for CASSRDRAGYGYTF.

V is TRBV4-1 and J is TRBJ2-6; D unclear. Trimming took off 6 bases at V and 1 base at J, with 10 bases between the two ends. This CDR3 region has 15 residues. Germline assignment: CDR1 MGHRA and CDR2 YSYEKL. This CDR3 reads CASRPHGSGANVLTF. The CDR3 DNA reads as TGCGCCAGCAGACCTCACGGGTCTGGGGCCAACGTCCTGACTTTC.

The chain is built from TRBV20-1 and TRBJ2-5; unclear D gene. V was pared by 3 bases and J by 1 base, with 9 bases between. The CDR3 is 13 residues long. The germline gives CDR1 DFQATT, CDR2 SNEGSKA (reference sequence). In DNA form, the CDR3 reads TGCAGTGCTAGGCTAGGGATCCAAGAGACCCAGTACTTC. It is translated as CSARLGIQETQYF.

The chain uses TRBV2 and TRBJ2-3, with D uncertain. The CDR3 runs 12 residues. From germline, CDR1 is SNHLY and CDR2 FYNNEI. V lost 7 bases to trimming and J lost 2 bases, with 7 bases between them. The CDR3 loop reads CASNRNTDTQYF. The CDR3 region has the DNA TGTGCCAGCAATAGAAACACAGATACGCAGTATTTT.

CDR3 residues: CASSLPGGPAYNEQFF. The CDR3 nucleotides read TGTGCCAGCAGTTTACCTGGCGGCCCCGCCTACAATGAGCAGTTCTTC. This chain links TRBV12-3 or TRBV12-4 with TRBJ2-1, with D hard to call. Trimming left V 2 bases short and J 2 bases short, with 13 bases between. The CDR3 extends over 16 amino acids.

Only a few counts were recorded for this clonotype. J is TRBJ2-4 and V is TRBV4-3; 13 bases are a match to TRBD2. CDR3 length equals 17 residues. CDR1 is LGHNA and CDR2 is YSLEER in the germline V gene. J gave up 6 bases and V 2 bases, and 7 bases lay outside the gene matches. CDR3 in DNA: TGCGCCAGCAGCCAAAAATCACTAGCGGGAGGGCCAAACATTCAGTACTTC. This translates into CASSQKSLAGGPNIQYF.

DNA for the CDR3: TGCAGTGCTAGAGATAAGCACGAGAACAATGAGCAGTTCTTC. The encoded protein is CSARDKHENNEQFF. The chain links TRBV20-1 to TRBJ2-1, with no clear D. Germline CDR1 reads DFQATT; CDR2 reads SNEGSKA (reference sequence). Trimming stripped 0 bases from V and 5 bases from J, with 11 bases between. The CDR3 sequence is 14 residues long.

The CDR3 sequence is CASSPAASGGVTDTQYF. The CDR3 nucleotides are TGTGCCAGCAGCCCCGCGGCTAGCGGGGGGGTGACGGATACGCAGTATTTT. The chain links TRBV7-9 to TRBJ2-3; TRBD2 matches at 12 bases. CDR1 SEHNR and CDR2 FQNEAQ come from the germline V gene (reference sequence). This CDR3 has 17 amino acids. V shed 5 bases and J 6 bases; nucleotides not matched to a gene: 12.

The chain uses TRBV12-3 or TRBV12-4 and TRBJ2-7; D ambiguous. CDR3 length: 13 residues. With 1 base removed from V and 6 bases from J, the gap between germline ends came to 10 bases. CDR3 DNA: TGTGCCAGCAGTTTAGGTTGGGCCCCCGAGCAGTACTTC. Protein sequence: CASSLGWAPEQYF.

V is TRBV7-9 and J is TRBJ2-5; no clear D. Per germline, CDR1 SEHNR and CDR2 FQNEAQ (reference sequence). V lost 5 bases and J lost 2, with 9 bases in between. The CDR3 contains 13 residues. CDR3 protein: CASSLRVQETQYF. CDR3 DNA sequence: TGTGCCAGCAGCCTCCGGGTACAAGAGACCCAGTACTTC.

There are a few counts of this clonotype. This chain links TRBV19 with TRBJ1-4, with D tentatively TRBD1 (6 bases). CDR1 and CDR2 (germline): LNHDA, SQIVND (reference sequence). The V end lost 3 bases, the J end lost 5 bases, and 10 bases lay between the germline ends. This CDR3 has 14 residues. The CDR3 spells CASSIPGQNEKLFF. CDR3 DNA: TGTGCCAGTAGTATTCCCGGACAGAATGAAAAACTGTTTTTT.

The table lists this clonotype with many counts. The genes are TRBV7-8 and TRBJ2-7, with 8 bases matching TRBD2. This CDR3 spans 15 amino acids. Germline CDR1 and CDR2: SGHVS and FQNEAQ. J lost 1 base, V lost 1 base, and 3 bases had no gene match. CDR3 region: CASSLVVAGSYEQYF. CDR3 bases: TGTGCCAGCAGCTTAGTAGTAGCGGGGTCCTACGAGCAGTACTTC.

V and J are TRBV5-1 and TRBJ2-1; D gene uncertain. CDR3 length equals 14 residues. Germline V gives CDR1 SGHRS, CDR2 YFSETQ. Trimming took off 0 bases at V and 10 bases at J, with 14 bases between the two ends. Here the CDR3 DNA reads TGCGCCAGCAGCTTGGAGCCCGGGTATGGAGAGCAGTTCTTC. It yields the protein CASSLEPGYGEQFF.

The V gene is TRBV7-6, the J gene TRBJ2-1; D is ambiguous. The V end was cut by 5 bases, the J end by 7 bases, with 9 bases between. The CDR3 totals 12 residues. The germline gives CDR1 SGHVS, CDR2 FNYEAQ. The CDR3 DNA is TGTGCCAGCAGCCTACTCGATAATGAGCAGTTCTTC. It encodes CASSLLDNEQFF.

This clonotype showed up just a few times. CDR3 protein: CASSQGTPGQGSSGNTIYF. CDR3 DNA: TGCGCCAGCAGCCAGGGAACCCCGGGACAGGGTTCCTCTGGAAACACCATATATTTT. The rearrangement uses TRBV4-1 and TRBJ1-3; 9 bases map to TRBD1. V lost 3 bases, J lost 0 bases, and 12 bases stayed unmatched. Germline CDR1 is MGHRA and CDR2 is YSYEKL. This CDR3 contains 19 residues.

CDR3 amino acids: CASSHRQGTTYEQYF. CDR3 sequence (DNA): TGTGCCAGCAGTCATCGACAGGGGACCACCTACGAGCAGTACTTC. This chain links TRBV27 with TRBJ2-7; the match to TRBD1 covers 8 bases. Germline loops: CDR1 MNHEY, CDR2 SMNVEV (reference sequence). V dropped 5 bases and J dropped 2; count of bases not matched to a gene: 8. The CDR3 runs 15 residues.

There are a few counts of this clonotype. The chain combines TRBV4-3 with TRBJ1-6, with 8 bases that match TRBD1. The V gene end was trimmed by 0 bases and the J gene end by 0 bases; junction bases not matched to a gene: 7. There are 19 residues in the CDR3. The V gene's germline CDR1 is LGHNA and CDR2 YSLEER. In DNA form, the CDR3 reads TGCGCCAGCAGCCAAGAATTGGACAGGGAAATCTCCTATAATTCACCCCTCCACTTT. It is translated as CASSQELDREISYNSPLHF.

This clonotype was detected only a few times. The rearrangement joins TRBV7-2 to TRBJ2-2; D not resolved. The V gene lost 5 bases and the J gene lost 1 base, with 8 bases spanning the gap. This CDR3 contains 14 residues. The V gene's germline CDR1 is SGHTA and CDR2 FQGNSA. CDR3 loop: CASSRDVNTGELFF. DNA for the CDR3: TGTGCCAGCAGCCGCGACGTGAACACCGGGGAGCTGTTTTTT.

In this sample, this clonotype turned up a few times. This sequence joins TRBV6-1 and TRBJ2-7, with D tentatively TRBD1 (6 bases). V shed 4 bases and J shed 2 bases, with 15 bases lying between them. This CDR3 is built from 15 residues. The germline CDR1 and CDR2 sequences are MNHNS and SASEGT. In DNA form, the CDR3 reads TGTGCCAGCAGTGGTGGGACAATAGGAGCCTACGAGCAGTACTTC. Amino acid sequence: CASSGGTIGAYEQYF.

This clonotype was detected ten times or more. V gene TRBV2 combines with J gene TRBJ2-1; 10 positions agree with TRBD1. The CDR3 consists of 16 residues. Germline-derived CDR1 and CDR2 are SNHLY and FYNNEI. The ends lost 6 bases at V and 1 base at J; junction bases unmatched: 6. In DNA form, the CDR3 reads TGTGCCAGCAGCGGGCCGGGACAGGGGTCCTACAATGAGCAGTTCTTC. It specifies CASSGPGQGSYNEQFF.

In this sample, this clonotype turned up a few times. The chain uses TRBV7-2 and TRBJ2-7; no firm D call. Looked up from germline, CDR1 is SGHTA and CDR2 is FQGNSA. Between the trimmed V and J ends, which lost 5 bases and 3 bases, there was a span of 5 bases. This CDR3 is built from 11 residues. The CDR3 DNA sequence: TGTGCCAGCAGCCCCGACTACGAGCAGTACTTC. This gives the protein CASSPDYEQYF.

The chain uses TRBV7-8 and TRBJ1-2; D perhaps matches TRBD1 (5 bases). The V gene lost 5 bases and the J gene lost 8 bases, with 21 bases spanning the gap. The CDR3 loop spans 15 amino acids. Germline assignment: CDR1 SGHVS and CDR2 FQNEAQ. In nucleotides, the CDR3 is TGTGCCAGCAGCCAAAGGGACCCCTCATCCGGGGGCTACACCTTC. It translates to CASSQRDPSSGGYTF.

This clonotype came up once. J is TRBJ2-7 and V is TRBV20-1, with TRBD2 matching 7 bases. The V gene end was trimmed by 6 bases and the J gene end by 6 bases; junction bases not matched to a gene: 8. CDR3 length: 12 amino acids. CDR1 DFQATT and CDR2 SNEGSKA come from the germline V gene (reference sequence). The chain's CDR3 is CSAGGLVSEQYF. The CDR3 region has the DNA TGCAGTGCGGGCGGACTAGTAAGCGAGCAGTACTTC.

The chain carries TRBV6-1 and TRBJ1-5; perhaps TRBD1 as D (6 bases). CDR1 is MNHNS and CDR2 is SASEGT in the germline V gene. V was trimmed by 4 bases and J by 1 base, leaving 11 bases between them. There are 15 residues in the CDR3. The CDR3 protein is CASSGGGASNQPQHF. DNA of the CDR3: TGTGCCAGCAGTGGGGGGGGGGCGAGCAATCAGCCCCAGCATTTT.

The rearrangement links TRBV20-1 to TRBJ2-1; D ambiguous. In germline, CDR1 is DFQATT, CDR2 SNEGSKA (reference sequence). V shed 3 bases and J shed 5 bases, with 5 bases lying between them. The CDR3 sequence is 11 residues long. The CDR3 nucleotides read TGCAGTGCTAGGGGTAACAATGAGCAGTTCTTC. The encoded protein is CSARGNNEQFF.

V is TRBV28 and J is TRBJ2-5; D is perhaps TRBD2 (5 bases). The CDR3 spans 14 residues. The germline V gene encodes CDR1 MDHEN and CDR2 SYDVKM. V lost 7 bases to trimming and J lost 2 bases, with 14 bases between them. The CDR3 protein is CASKPAGGQETQYF. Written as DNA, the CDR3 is TGTGCCAGCAAGCCTGCGGGCGGGCAAGAGACCCAGTACTTC.

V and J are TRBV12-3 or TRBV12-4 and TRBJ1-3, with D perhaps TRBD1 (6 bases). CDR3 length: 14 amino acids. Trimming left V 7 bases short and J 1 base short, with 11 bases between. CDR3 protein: CASNPQGSGNTIYF. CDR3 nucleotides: TGTGCCAGCAATCCTCAGGGGTCTGGAAACACCATATATTTT.